The subject of this entry is one TCR beta chain. Its target is not known. This sample stems from a study of Tregs in tolerant kidney transplant recipients. Study-level results: Activated donor B cell expansion appeared to reveal the most relevant donor-specific TCRbeta repertoire.

Clones were sequenced by immunoSEQ multiplex PCR, and TCRdb holds only the in-frame ones, with some missing. The sample records some 90,000 clones, more than 80% being singletons. Thawed PBMCs were FACS-sorted into unstimulated CD4+CD25+CD127- regulatory T cells, CD4+CD25- non-regulatory cells, CD4 and CD8 cells. Unmatched junction bases numbered 6, after V lost 3 bases and J lost 2 bases. Germline values: CDR1 SGDLS, CDR2 YYNGEE. The CDR3 consists of 15 residues. The chain has TRBV9 and TRBJ1-1, with TRBD1 identical over 8 bases. This TCR came from a human donor in good health. The source material was CD8+ T cells from blood. The CDR3 region has the DNA TGTGCCAGCAGCGGACAGGGGCGCCCAAACACTGAAGCTTTCTTT. It codes for CASSGQGRPNTEAFF.